One and the same sample provided the 8 T cell receptor beta chains below, sequenced in a study of blood T cell repertoires in COVID-19 (dated by TCRdb to 2019 to 2021). The method was the immunoSEQ multiplex PCR assay. TCRdb took over this immuneACCESS table, retaining in-frame rearrangements with V and J assigned. Such tables are incomplete; in checked studies, under half of the missing clones stem from an unresolved V gene, and the remainder is unexplained. This sample is represented by about 400,000 clones; roughly 90% of them were singletons. The ten largest clones capture roughly 2% of the sample. The material sequenced was PBMCs or T cells enriched from blood (not recorded which). The receptors shown here come from a woman aged 40-49 years with acute COVID-19.

V gene TRBV7-9 combines with J gene TRBJ2-5; a possible D gene is TRBD1 (5 bases). The CDR3 covers 16 residues. Germline V gene sequence: CDR1 SEHNR, CDR2 FQNEAQ (reference sequence). V lost 0 bases and J 2 bases, leaving 13 bases between the germline ends. CDR3 region: CASSLAGPSVQETQYF. CDR3 bases: TGTGCCAGCAGCTTAGCGGGGCCCTCGGTGCAAGAGACCCAGTACTTC.

The chain carries TRBV6-5 and TRBJ1-2; possible D gene TRBD1, 5 bases. The CDR3 spans 14 residues. The V gene's germline CDR1 is MNHEY and CDR2 SVGAGI. CDR3 coding DNA: TGTGCTACAGCCCGGTTTAGCGGGGGCTATGGCTACACCTTC. It codes for CATARFSGGYGYTF.

The chain joins TRBV7-9 to TRBJ2-2; 9 bases map to TRBD2. V trimming: 1 base; J trimming: 3 bases; junction bases outside the gene matches: 6. Germline CDR1 is SEHNR and CDR2 is FQNEAQ (reference sequence). The CDR3 has 17 residues. The CDR3 DNA is TGTGCCAGCAGCTTAGGCGGGGGGGCCTGGGACACCGGGGAGCTGTTTTTT. This gives the protein CASSLGGGAWDTGELFF. The entire variable domain, with the rest obtained from reference TRBV7-9 and TRBJ2-2, is as follows: DTGVSQNPRHKITKRGQNVTFRCDPISEHNRLYWYRQTLGQGPEFLTYFQNEAQLEKSRLLSDRFSAERPKGSFSTLEIQRTEQGDSAMYLCASSLGGGAWDTGELFFGEGSRLTVL.

A few counts support this clone. The gene calls are TRBV29-1 and TRBJ2-3; D possibly corresponds to TRBD2 (6 bases). With 5 bases removed from V and 6 bases from J, the gap between germline ends came to 27 bases. The CDR3 totals 17 residues. Germline V gives CDR1 SQVTM, CDR2 ANQGSEA. The DNA of the CDR3 is TGCAGCGTTTCTGTATACTATGGGACTGGAGGTGGGGATACGCAGTATTTT. Translation gives CSVSVYYGTGGGDTQYF.

This chain joins TRBV19 and TRBJ2-7; 9 nucleotides line up with TRBD1. CDR3 length: 12 residues. With 5 bases clipped from V and 10 bases from J, the junction kept 6 bases outside the gene matches. Germline values: CDR1 LNHDA, CDR2 SQIVND (reference sequence). The CDR3 DNA sequence: TGTGCCAGTAGTGCGGACAGGGGTCTACAGTACTTC. Protein sequence: CASSADRGLQYF.

The rearrangement links TRBV12-3 or TRBV12-4 to TRBJ1-2; D may be TRBD1 (5 bases). This CDR3 contains 12 residues. V was trimmed by 7 bases and J by 2 bases, leaving 8 bases between them. The CDR3 bases are TGTGCCAGCAAGACAGCCAACTATGGCTACACCTTC. Protein sequence: CASKTANYGYTF.

The V and J genes are TRBV3-1 (or the pseudogene TRBV3-2) and TRBJ2-5; D perhaps matches TRBD2 (5 bases). The CDR3 is 14 residues long. Trimming pared 1 base from V and 5 bases from J, leaving 11 bases between. CDR1 and CDR2 from the germline V gene are LGHDT and YNNKEL (reference sequence). The CDR3 region is CASSQASRRETQYF. The CDR3 DNA sequence: TGTGCCAGCAGCCAAGCTAGCCGGCGGGAGACCCAGTACTTC.

The chain recombines TRBV5-1 with TRBJ1-3; 9 positions agree with TRBD1. Germline CDR1 SGHRS, CDR2 YFSETQ. Losses at the gene ends were 2 bases for V and 0 bases for J; bases not matched to a gene: 3. CDR3 length equals 16 residues. The CDR3 DNA sequence: TGCGCCAGCAGCTTCGGGACAGGGAGCTCTGGAAACACCATATATTTT. Its protein is CASSFGTGSSGNTIYF.